This is a list of T cell receptor beta chains from one sample in a study of T cell repertoires in cytomegalovirus infection. TCRdb used MiXCR to reprocess the reads, holding one entry per CDR3 protein. The repertoire holds under 50,000 distinct CDR3 sequences, with 20% as singletons. Their cognate antigens are unknown. Material: PBMCs, sequenced either directly or after in vitro stimulation (not recorded which). All receptors come from a human donor in good health (CMV status not recorded). Some clones in this sample may be carry-over from other donors' samples. Each CDR3 is given with its conserved first and last residue. A D gene is named only where the DNA matches it firmly. Expanded clones are given a class, and other clones once, few, many or no size at all.

v_gene: TRBV5-6; abundance: few; j_gene: TRBJ2-5; d_gene: NA; CDR3nt: TGTGCCAGCAGCTTGGTGGGCGGGTCCCAAGAGACCCAGTACTTC; CDR3aa: CASSLVGGSQETQYF
v_gene: TRBV19; abundance: NA; j_gene: TRBJ1-5; d_gene: NA; CDR3nt: TGTGCCAGTAGTTCCTGGACCCAGACCAATCAGCCCCAGCATTTT; CDR3aa: CASSSWTQTNQPQHF
v_gene: TRBV5-1; abundance: medium-sized; j_gene: TRBJ1-1; d_gene: NA; CDR3nt: TGCGCCAGCAGCTTGGAGGTGAACACTGAAGCTTTCTTT; CDR3aa: CASSLEVNTEAFF
v_gene: TRBV28; abundance: NA; j_gene: TRBJ2-2; d_gene: NA; CDR3nt: TGTGCCAGCAGTTTATACAGGGCCAACACCGGGGAGCTGTTTTTT; CDR3aa: CASSLYRANTGELFF
v_gene: TRBV5-8; abundance: NA; j_gene: TRBJ2-7; d_gene: NA; CDR3nt: TGTGCCAGCAGCTTCGCCCTCTCCTACGAGCAGTACTTC; CDR3aa: CASSFALSYEQYF
v_gene: TRBV5-4; abundance: many; j_gene: TRBJ2-1; d_gene: NA; CDR3nt: TGTGCCAGCAGCTTCTGGGGTGAGCAGTTCTTC; CDR3aa: CASSFWGEQFF
v_gene: TRBV6-6; abundance: NA; j_gene: TRBJ2-7; d_gene: TRBD2; CDR3nt: TGTGCCAGCAGTTACTCCACTAGCGGGTCCTACGAGCAGTACTTC; CDR3aa: CASSYSTSGSYEQYF
v_gene: TRBV27; abundance: few; j_gene: TRBJ2-1; d_gene: NA; CDR3nt: TGTGCCAGCAGTTTACGCGCGGAGAATGAGCAGTTCTTC; CDR3aa: CASSLRAENEQFF
v_gene: TRBV5-6; abundance: NA; j_gene: TRBJ2-1; d_gene: NA; CDR3nt: TGTGCCAGCAGCGCCCACCGTGAGCAGTTCTTC; CDR3aa: CASSAHREQFF
v_gene: TRBV30; abundance: many; j_gene: TRBJ2-7; d_gene: NA; CDR3nt: TGTGCCTGGAGTCGCTCCTACGAGCAGTACTTC; CDR3aa: CAWSRSYEQYF
v_gene: TRBV7-2; abundance: many; j_gene: TRBJ1-5; d_gene: TRBD1; CDR3nt: TGTGCCAGCAGCCCAGTCGGGACAGATAGCAATCAGCCCCAGCATTTT; CDR3aa: CASSPVGTDSNQPQHF
v_gene: TRBV19; abundance: NA; j_gene: TRBJ1-4; d_gene: TRBD1; CDR3nt: TGTGCCAGCGGGACAGGGGGCAATGAAAAACTGTTTTTT; CDR3aa: CASGTGGNEKLFF
v_gene: TRBV20-1; abundance: NA; j_gene: TRBJ1-5; d_gene: NA; CDR3nt: TGCAGTGCACTAGATCCTCGACGGTATAGCAATCAGCCCCAGCATTTT; CDR3aa: CSALDPRRYSNQPQHF
v_gene: TRBV2; abundance: few; j_gene: TRBJ1-2; d_gene: NA; CDR3nt: TGTGCCAGTATTTTGAGGGGCTATGGCTACACCTTC; CDR3aa: CASILRGYGYTF
v_gene: TRBV10-3; abundance: NA; j_gene: TRBJ1-1; d_gene: NA; CDR3nt: TGTGCCATCAGTGAGTCCCCCTCCCACGGGGCTTTCTTT; CDR3aa: CAISESPSHGAFF
v_gene: TRBV12-3/TRBV12-4; abundance: few; j_gene: TRBJ2-1; d_gene: TRBD1; CDR3nt: TGTGCCAGCAGTCGACAGGGGGCCAACAATGAGCAGTTCTTC; CDR3aa: CASSRQGANNEQFF
v_gene: TRBV18; abundance: few; j_gene: TRBJ1-1; d_gene: NA; CDR3nt: TGTGCCAGCTCAGCTGCGAACACTGAAGCTTTCTTT; CDR3aa: CASSAANTEAFF
v_gene: TRBV19; abundance: few; j_gene: TRBJ1-1; d_gene: NA; CDR3nt: TGTGCCAGTAGTCCTCCTGGACTGTGGACTGAAGCTTTCTTT; CDR3aa: CASSPPGLWTEAFF
v_gene: TRBV7-4; abundance: few; j_gene: TRBJ2-7; d_gene: NA; CDR3nt: TGTGCCATCGAAACAGGGTCCGAGCAGTACTTC; CDR3aa: CAIETGSEQYF
v_gene: TRBV12-3/TRBV12-4; abundance: NA; j_gene: TRBJ1-3; d_gene: NA; CDR3nt: TGTGCCAGCAGTTCCCTTCTAGCTCGGGGGACCATATATTTT; CDR3aa: CASSSLLARGTIYF
v_gene: TRBV19; abundance: NA; j_gene: TRBJ1-1; d_gene: TRBD1; CDR3nt: TGTGCCAGTAGTTCCTGGACAGGGGAAGCTTTCTTT; CDR3aa: CASSSWTGEAFF
v_gene: TRBV7-7; abundance: few; j_gene: TRBJ2-1; d_gene: TRBD1; CDR3nt: TGTACCAGCAGCTTAGGTCAGGGGGATGAGCAGTTCTTC; CDR3aa: CTSSLGQGDEQFF
v_gene: TRBV7-2; abundance: many; j_gene: TRBJ2-7; d_gene: TRBD2; CDR3nt: TGTGCCAGCAGCTTAGTAGCGGGGGACTACGAGCAGTACTTC; CDR3aa: CASSLVAGDYEQYF